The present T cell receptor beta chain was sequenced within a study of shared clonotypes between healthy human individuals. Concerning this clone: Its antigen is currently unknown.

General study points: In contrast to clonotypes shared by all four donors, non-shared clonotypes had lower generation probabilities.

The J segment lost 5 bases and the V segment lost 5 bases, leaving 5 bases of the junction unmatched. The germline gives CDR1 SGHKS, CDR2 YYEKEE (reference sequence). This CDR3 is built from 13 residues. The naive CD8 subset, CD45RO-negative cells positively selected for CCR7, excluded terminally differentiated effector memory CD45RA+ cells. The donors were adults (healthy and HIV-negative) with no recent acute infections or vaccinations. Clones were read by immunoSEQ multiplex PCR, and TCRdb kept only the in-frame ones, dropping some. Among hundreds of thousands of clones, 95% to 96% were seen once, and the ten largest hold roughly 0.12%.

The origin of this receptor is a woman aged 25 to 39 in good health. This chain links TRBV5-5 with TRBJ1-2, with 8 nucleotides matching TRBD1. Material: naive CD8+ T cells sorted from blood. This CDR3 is CASSSTGVYGYTF. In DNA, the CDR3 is TGTGCCAGCAGTTCGACAGGGGTTTATGGCTACACCTTC.